The rows below give T cell receptor beta chains drawn from one sample of a study of T cell responses to AZD1222 COVID-19 vaccine. Measured with immunoSEQ multiplex PCR; TCRdb has only the in-frame clones, and not every one. The sample lists 100,000 to 150,000 clones, 89% occurring once. Sample: peripheral blood, taken on day 0 of AZD1222 vaccination. The receptors come from an adult in good health. CDR3s include the opening cysteine and the closing phenylalanine or tryptophan. D genes are given only for firm matches. Where a row states a size, it is once, few, many or the class of an expanded clone; other rows omit it.

12,TRBV5-1,-,TRBD2,TRBJ2-3,TGCGCCAAACCACAGCGGGGGGCTACGCAGTATTTT,CAKPQRGATQYF
15,TRBV7-9,-,-,TRBJ2-2,TGTGCCAGCAGCCCTTCCGGGACTCGACGCGGGGAGCTGTTTTTT,CASSPSGTRRGELFF
17,TRBV5-6,-,TRBD2,TRBJ2-3,TGTGCCACCTTTCGACTAGCGGGAGTCCTTGGAACAGATACGCAGTATTTT,CATFRLAGVLGTDTQYF
13,TRBV7-9,-,TRBD1,TRBJ1-2,TGTGCCAGCAGTCTCGGACAGGTCTATGGCTACACCTTC,CASSLGQVYGYTF
16,TRBV7-3,-,TRBD2,TRBJ2-2,TGTGCCAGCAGCTTCTCAGCGGGAGGGGTAACCGGGGAGCTGTTTTTT,CASSFSAGGVTGELFF
14,TRBV27,-,-,TRBJ1-6,TGTGCCAGCAGTCCGACAGGCCATAATTCACCCCTCCACTTT,CASSPTGHNSPLHF
13,TRBV5-4,-,TRBD1,TRBJ1-2,TGTGCCAGCACCGGGACAGGACCCTATGGCTACACCTTC,CASTGTGPYGYTF
17,TRBV24-1,-,TRBD1,TRBJ1-5,TGTGCCACCAGTGATTCCCGGGGGACAGTCTACAATCAGCCCCAGCATTTT,CATSDSRGTVYNQPQHF
17,TRBV18,once,TRBD1,TRBJ2-6,TGTGCCAGCTCCGCCATGACAGGGGGCTCTGGGGCCAACGTCCTGACTTTC,CASSAMTGGSGANVLTF
12,TRBV11-2,-,-,TRBJ2-7,TGTGCCAGCAGCGGAATGGGGGGCGAGCAGTACTTC,CASSGMGGEQYF
14,TRBV6-2/TRBV6-3,-,-,TRBJ2-5,TGTGCCAGCAGTTACGGGCAGGGTGGGGAGACCCAGTACTTC,CASSYGQGGETQYF
16,TRBV19,-,TRBD2,TRBJ2-1,TGTGCCAGTAGTATGGGACTATCCGGCTCCTACAATGAGCAGTTCTTC,CASSMGLSGSYNEQFF
16,TRBV7-9,-,-,TRBJ2-5,TGTGCCAGCAGCCCCCGGGAAGCGGCCTACCAAGAGACCCAGTACTTC,CASSPREAAYQETQYF
15,TRBV7-2,-,-,TRBJ1-2,TGTGCCAGCAGCGCCGCTCCGGGAGCGAACTATGGCTACACCTTC,CASSAAPGANYGYTF
15,TRBV7-2,-,TRBD2,TRBJ2-1,TGTGCCAGCAGCCCTAGCGGGAGGGCCTACAATGAGCAGTTCTTC,CASSPSGRAYNEQFF
13,TRBV7-8,-,TRBD1,TRBJ1-2,TGTGCCAGCAGCTCCTCAGGGGGCTATGGCTACACCTTC,CASSSSGGYGYTF
16,TRBV28,-,-,TRBJ1-5,TGTGCCAGCAGTTTGCAGGCAGGGGTTAGCAATCAGCCCCAGCATTTT,CASSLQAGVSNQPQHF
13,TRBV6-5,-,-,TRBJ1-2,TGTGCCAGCAGTAACCCCGGGACCTATGGCTACACCTTC,CASSNPGTYGYTF
17,TRBV24-1,-,TRBD2,TRBJ2-1,TGTGCCACCAGTGATTCAACCGGGACTAGCGGGAGGAATGAGCAGTTCTTC,CATSDSTGTSGRNEQFF
13,TRBV9,-,-,TRBJ1-1,TGTGCCAGCAGCGTCCGATCGGTCGGTGAAGCTTTCTTT,CASSVRSVGEAFF
17,TRBV28,-,TRBD2,TRBJ2-7,TGTGCCAGCAGTTTTTCTAGCGGGAGCCCATACTCCTACGAGCAGTACTTC,CASSFSSGSPYSYEQYF
14,TRBV10-3,-,TRBD1,TRBJ2-2,TGTGCCATCAATCCGGGACAGGGCACCGGGGAGCTGTTTTTT,CAINPGQGTGELFF
17,TRBV7-9,-,-,TRBJ1-1,TGTGCCAGCAGCACACCCGGCCGTGGTACACCGGGCACTGAAGCTTTCTTT,CASSTPGRGTPGTEAFF
15,TRBV6-5,-,-,TRBJ1-2,TGTGCCAGCAGTTACTCGCCGACCGAGAACTATGGCTACACCTTC,CASSYSPTENYGYTF
15,TRBV10-3,-,-,TRBJ2-5,TGTGCCATCAGTCCGAACTCTTTGGGGGGAGAGACCCGGTACTTC,CAISPNSLGGETRYF
15,TRBV5-4,-,TRBD1,TRBJ2-5,TGTGCCAGCAGCGCGGACAGGGTGTTCGGAGAGACCCAGTACTTC,CASSADRVFGETQYF
11,TRBV29-1,-,TRBD2,TRBJ2-7,TGCAGCGGACTAGCGGCCGGTTTGGAGTACTTC,CSGLAAGLEYF
14,TRBV25-1,-,-,TRBJ1-2,TGTGCCAGCAGTGAGTACGGGGGAAACTATGGCTACACCTTC,CASSEYGGNYGYTF
15,TRBV5-4,-,-,TRBJ2-5,TGTGCCAGCAGCTCCCGGCCGTGGGGCCAAGAGACCCAGTACTTC,CASSSRPWGQETQYF
15,TRBV19,-,TRBD1,TRBJ2-5,TGTGCCAGTAGTCAAACCCGGACAGGGGAGGAGACCCAGTACTTC,CASSQTRTGEETQYF
15,TRBV9,-,-,TRBJ1-4,TGTGCCAGCAGCGCGGGGATCACAACTAATGAAAAACTGTTTTTT,CASSAGITTNEKLFF
13,TRBV12-3/TRBV12-4,-,-,TRBJ2-7,TGTGCCAGCAGTTTAGGGCCAACCTACGAGCAGTACTTC,CASSLGPTYEQYF
14,TRBV10-2,-,-,TRBJ2-7,TGCGCCAGCAGTGCCCAGTGGTCCCCCTACGAGCAGTACTTC,CASSAQWSPYEQYF
19,TRBV10-3,once,TRBD2,TRBJ2-2,TGTGCCATCAGTGAACACTACGATAGCGGGAGGGCCGGCACCGGGGAGCTGTTTTTT,CAISEHYDSGRAGTGELFF
13,TRBV9,-,TRBD2,TRBJ2-7,TGTGCCAGCGGGACTAGCGGGACCCAAGAGCAGTACTTC,CASGTSGTQEQYF
15,TRBV30,-,TRBD1,TRBJ1-2,TGTGCCTGGGGACAGGGAACCCATGAGGGGTATGGCTACACCTTC,CAWGQGTHEGYGYTF
15,TRBV7-3,few,-,TRBJ1-5,TGTGCCAGGTCTCCCCCCGGGGGCTACGATCAGCCCCAGCATTTT,CARSPPGGYDQPQHF
10,TRBV20-1,once,-,TRBJ2-7,TGCAGTGCTGGTAGCTACGAGCAGTACTTC,CSAGSYEQYF
15,TRBV7-2,-,-,TRBJ1-5,TGTGCCAGCAGCTTAGTGGGTGCTAGCAATCAGCCCCAGCATTTT,CASSLVGASNQPQHF
16,TRBV19,-,TRBD1,TRBJ1-5,TGTGCCAGTAGTGCAAACAGGGGGACAGGAGGACAGCCCCAGCATTTT,CASSANRGTGGQPQHF
14,TRBV5-8,-,-,TRBJ1-1,TGTGCCAGCAGCTTGGATCGTGGGCTCCCTGAAGCTTTCTTT,CASSLDRGLPEAFF
13,TRBV6-4,-,-,TRBJ2-7,TGTGCCAGCAGATCGACAGGTTTAGTGGAGCAGTACTTC,CASRSTGLVEQYF